Described below is a single T cell receptor beta chain sequence and its context. Its antigen remains unidentified. Nothing much larger sits one base from this clone, and base qualities are not available. Each collaborating institution followed its own protocols to collect whole blood in K2EDTA tubes. For TCRbeta analysis, collaborators shipped samples as frozen whole blood, isolated PBMCs, or DNA extracted from either of those sample types. These data belong to a study of blood T cell repertoires in COVID-19 (dated by TCRdb to the early 2020s). In the study overall: Samples from collaborators originated in the United States, Italy and Spain and spanned both the acute and convalescent phases of COVID-19. Sample metadata almost always included a de-identified subject ID, COVID-19 status, age in years and sex. Where available, HLA class I and class II types were obtained from metadata supplied by the sample provider rather than from assay-based typing. The samples were drawn from the first 160 participants of the ongoing ImmuneRACE study and from over a thousand subjects provided by 6 global collaborators. The material from the prospective study consisted of cDNA or gDNA derived from T cells, B-cell-depleted T cells, or PBMCs. A freely available public database, intended as a resource for researchers studying the immune response to SARS-CoV-2, is where the repertoires were released. Deeply sampled blood TCRbeta repertoires from subjects exposed to, actively infected with, or recovered from COVID-19 were included in the dataset.

V is cut by 5 bases and J by 10 bases, and the space between the germline ends is 12 bases. The CDR3 runs 13 residues from the cysteine to the phenylalanine. The entry retains the CDR3 DNA only, 39 bases that are in frame from base 1. As encoded in the germline V gene (reference sequence), CDR1 is LNHDA while CDR2 is SQIVND. Study-wide conclusions, independent of this receptor: The quantity of clinical and demographic metadata differed by source and by participant and was supplied without curation.

TCRbeta CDR3 regions were amplified from genomic DNA by means of the immunoSEQ Assay, a bias-controlled multiplex PCR. Turning to the authors' computational methods: Within the assay, amplification of reference gene primers was used to estimate how many nucleated cells each sample contained. To quantify the absolute abundance of each unique TCRbeta CDR3 rearrangement, sequence reads were collapsed and filtered. Productive Simpson clonality was computed per sample as the square root of Simpson's diversity index over productive rearrangements. TCRdb provides this immuneACCESS table in a form limited to in-frame rearrangements. Some clones are lacking; in checked studies, under half of them reflect an unresolved V gene, and why the rest are absent is not known. V, J and clone size were drawn from that table, and D and trimming were deduced from the DNA. Counted in this sample were around 130,000 clones; about 80% of them appeared once. More than 9.5% of the sample is in the top ten clones.

Sequencing was done on a sample of peripheral blood. The rearrangement joined TRBV19 to TRBJ1-6; a tentative D call is TRBD1 (5 bases match). The sequence was collected from a man in his forties with active or convalescent COVID-19. DNA sequence: TGTGCCAGTAGTGACCAGGGAAGGTCACCCCTCCACTTT. Its protein reads: CASSDQGRSPLHF.